A selection of T cell receptor beta chains follows, all from one sample in a study of blood T cell repertoires in COVID-19. Libraries were prepared by immunoSEQ multiplex PCR; TCRdb keeps only in-frame clonotypes and omits some of them. Counted here are about 220,000 clones, roughly 85% occurring once; the ten biggest clones make up about 4%. Sequencing was performed on PBMCs or T cells enriched from blood (not recorded which). Receptors were obtained from a woman in her 40s with acute COVID-19. CDR3s include the opening cysteine and the closing phenylalanine or tryptophan. D genes are given only for firm matches. Clone size is given for some rows only: seen once, a few or many times, or a class if the clone is expanded.

CDR3 protein | CDR3 DNA | V gene | D gene | clone size | J gene
CASSHGTGGYTEAFF | TGTGCCAGCAGCCATGGGACAGGGGGGTACACTGAAGCTTTCTTT | TRBV27 | TRBD1 | once | TRBJ1-1
CASSTSDTMNTEAFF | TGTGCCAGTAGTACCTCGGACACCATGAACACTGAAGCTTTCTTT | TRBV19 | - | once | TRBJ1-1
CASSERRQSGALNQPQHF | TGTGCCAGCAGTGAGCGGCGCCAAAGCGGGGCGCTCAATCAGCCCCAGCATTTT | TRBV2 | - | few | TRBJ1-5
CASSLKRNTEAFF | TGTGCCAGTAGTCTAAAACGGAACACTGAAGCTTTCTTT | TRBV19 | - | - | TRBJ1-1
CASSYSIGSRNRKNTEAFF | TGTGCCAGCAGTTACTCGATTGGCTCTCGGAACAGGAAGAACACTGAAGCTTTCTTT | TRBV6-2/TRBV6-3 | - | - | TRBJ1-1
CASSVISGGGDEQFF | TGTGCCAGCAGCGTCATTAGCGGTGGGGGGGATGAGCAGTTCTTC | TRBV9 | TRBD2 | - | TRBJ2-1
CASSLGQGMDKNIQYF | TGCGCCAGCAGCCTTGGACAGGGAATGGACAAAAACATTCAGTACTTC | TRBV5-1 | TRBD1 | few | TRBJ2-4
CASSTHRGSYNEQFF | TGTGCCAGCAGCACCCACAGGGGCTCCTACAATGAGCAGTTCTTC | TRBV13 | TRBD1 | - | TRBJ2-1
CASTEVGTGELFF | TGTGCCAGCACCGAGGTCGGCACCGGGGAGCTGTTTTTT | TRBV6-5 | - | - | TRBJ2-2
CASSIVRVAEQFF | TGTGCCAGCAGTATAGTCAGGGTGGCTGAGCAGTTCTTC | TRBV6-5 | - | - | TRBJ2-1
CASSPGLAVSGNTIYF | TGTGCCAGCAGCCCCGGCTTGGCGGTCTCTGGAAACACCATATATTTT | TRBV7-8 | - | - | TRBJ1-3
CASSYKTGGIMSYEQYF | TGTGCCAGCAGCTACAAAACAGGGGGGATTATGTCCTACGAGCAGTACTTC | TRBV7-2 | TRBD1 | - | TRBJ2-7
CASSLGGGNTEAFF | TGTGCCAGCAGTTTAGGCGGCGGGAACACTGAAGCTTTCTTT | TRBV28 | - | - | TRBJ1-1
CSVQGQANQPQHF | TGCAGCGTACAAGGACAGGCTAATCAGCCCCAGCATTTT | TRBV29-1 | TRBD1 | - | TRBJ1-5
CSASPGGSYTF | TGCAGTGCGAGCCCCGGGGGGAGTTACACCTTC | TRBV20-1 | - | - | TRBJ1-2
CASTPGTGVPGELFF | TGTGCCAGCACCCCCGGGACAGGGGTTCCCGGGGAGCTGTTTTTT | TRBV5-8 | TRBD1 | - | TRBJ2-2
CASRKPGQGSEAFF | TGTGCCAGCAGGAAACCGGGACAGGGATCTGAAGCTTTCTTT | TRBV2 | TRBD1 | - | TRBJ1-1
CASLRDRGNNEQFF | TGTGCCAGTCTTCGGGACAGGGGGAACAATGAGCAGTTCTTC | TRBV6-5 | TRBD1 | few | TRBJ2-1
CASLPATNEKLFF | TGTGCCAGCTTACCCGCGACTAATGAAAAACTGTTTTTT | TRBV2 | - | - | TRBJ1-4
CASSVLRQEAFF | TGTGCCAGCAGTGTCCTTAGACAAGAAGCTTTCTTT | TRBV2 | - | - | TRBJ1-1
CASSPSASGNTEAFF | TGTGCCAGCTCACCTTCCGCCAGCGGGAACACTGAAGCTTTCTTT | TRBV18 | - | - | TRBJ1-1
CASSYRAGNTDTQYF | TGTGCCAGCAGTTACCGGGCGGGGAACACAGATACGCAGTATTTT | TRBV6-5 | - | - | TRBJ2-3
CASRRTGNSPLHF | TGTGCCAGCAGGCGCACAGGGAATTCACCCCTCCACTTT | TRBV7-6 | - | few | TRBJ1-6
CASSLGGATEAFF | TGCGCCAGCAGCCTTGGAGGAGCCACTGAAGCTTTCTTT | TRBV5-1 | - | - | TRBJ1-1
CASSFTGTSGAYEQYF | TGCGCCAGCAGCTTTACCGGGACTAGCGGGGCCTACGAGCAGTACTTC | TRBV5-1 | TRBD2 | - | TRBJ2-7
CASSISGGLVETQYF | TGTGCCAGTAGTATATCAGGGGGCCTCGTAGAGACCCAGTACTTC | TRBV19 | TRBD1 | - | TRBJ2-5
CASSLGGASLNEQFF | TGTGCCAGCAGCTTGGGTGGGGCCAGTCTGAATGAGCAGTTCTTC | TRBV5-4 | - | - | TRBJ2-1
CASSLPGQRNNNYGYTF | TGTGCCAGCAGCCTCCCGGGACAGCGAAACAATAACTATGGCTACACCTTC | TRBV6-2/TRBV6-3 | TRBD1 | - | TRBJ1-2
CASSLLAGGGQPQHF | TGCGCCAGCAGCTTGCTGGCAGGGGGCGGTCAGCCCCAGCATTTT | TRBV5-1 | TRBD1 | - | TRBJ1-5